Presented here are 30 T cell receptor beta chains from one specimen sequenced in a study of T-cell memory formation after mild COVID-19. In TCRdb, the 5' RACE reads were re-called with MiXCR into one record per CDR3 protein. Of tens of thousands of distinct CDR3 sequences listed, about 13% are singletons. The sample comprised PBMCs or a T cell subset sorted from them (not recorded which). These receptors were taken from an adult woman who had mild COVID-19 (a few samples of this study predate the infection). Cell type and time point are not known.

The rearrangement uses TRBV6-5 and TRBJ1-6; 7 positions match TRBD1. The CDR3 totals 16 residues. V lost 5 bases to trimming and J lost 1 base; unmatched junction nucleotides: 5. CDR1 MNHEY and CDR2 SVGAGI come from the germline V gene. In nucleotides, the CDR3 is TGTGCCAGCAGTGGGGCAGGGGGTTCCTATAATTCACCCCTCCACTTT. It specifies CASSGAGGSYNSPLHF.

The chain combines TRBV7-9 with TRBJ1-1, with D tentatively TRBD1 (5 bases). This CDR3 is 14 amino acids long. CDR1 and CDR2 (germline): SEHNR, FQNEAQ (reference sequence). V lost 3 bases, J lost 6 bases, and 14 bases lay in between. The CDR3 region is CASSFSGGDPEAFF. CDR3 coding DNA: TGTGCCAGCAGCTTTAGTGGCGGGGACCCTGAAGCTTTCTTT.

The CDR3 loop reads CASSVAGTDYEQYF. In DNA form, the CDR3 reads TGTGCCAGCAGCGTAGCGGGGACCGACTACGAGCAGTACTTC. The genes are TRBV9 and TRBJ2-7; D may be TRBD1 or TRBD2 (5 bases each). Germline V gene lookup returns CDR1 SGDLS and CDR2 YYNGEE. The CDR3 loop spans 14 amino acids. V was cut by 0 bases and J by 3 bases, with 10 bases left in between. Full variable domain (missing parts from reference TRBV9 and TRBJ2-7): DSGVTQTPKHLITATGQRVTLRCSPRSGDLSVYWYQQSLDQGLQFLIQYYNGEERAKGNILERFSAQQFPDLHSELNLSSLELGDSALYFCASSVAGTDYEQYFGPGTRLTVT.

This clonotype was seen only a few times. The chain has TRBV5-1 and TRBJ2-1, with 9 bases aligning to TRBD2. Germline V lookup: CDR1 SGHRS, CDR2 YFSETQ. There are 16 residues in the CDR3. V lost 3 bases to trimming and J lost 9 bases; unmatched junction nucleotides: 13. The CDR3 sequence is CASSSLGSGGLGEQFF. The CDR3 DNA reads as TGCGCCAGCAGCTCGTTAGGAAGCGGGGGGTTGGGTGAGCAGTTCTTC.

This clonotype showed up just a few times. The CDR3 sequence: CASSFQPGPSYEQYF. Written as DNA, the CDR3 is TGTGCCAGCAGTTTTCAGCCGGGACCCTCCTACGAGCAGTACTTC. The V call is TRBV27, the J call TRBJ2-7, with D perhaps assigned TRBD1 or TRBD2 (5 bases each). The V gene's germline CDR1 is MNHEY and CDR2 SMNVEV (reference sequence). The CDR3 extends over 15 amino acids. The germline V and J ends were trimmed by 3 bases and 0 bases, with 12 bases remaining between them.

The CDR3 loop reads CASSVAGLPWGEQFF. CDR3 in DNA: TGTGCCAGCAGCGTAGCGGGACTACCTTGGGGTGAGCAGTTCTTC. The chain is built from TRBV9 and TRBJ2-1, with 7 bases matching TRBD2. The CDR3 has 15 amino acids. The trim removed 0 bases at V and 9 bases at J, leaving 9 bases unmatched. The germline V gene encodes CDR1 SGDLS and CDR2 YYNGEE. Full variable domain (outside the CDR3, taken from reference TRBV9 and TRBJ2-1): DSGVTQTPKHLITATGQRVTLRCSPRSGDLSVYWYQQSLDQGLQFLIQYYNGEERAKGNILERFSAQQFPDLHSELNLSSLELGDSALYFCASSVAGLPWGEQFFGPGTRLTVL.

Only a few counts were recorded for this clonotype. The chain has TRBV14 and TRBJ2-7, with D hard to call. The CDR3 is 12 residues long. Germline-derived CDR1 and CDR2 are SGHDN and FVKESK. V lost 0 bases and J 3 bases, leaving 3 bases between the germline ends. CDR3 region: CASSQEFYEQYF. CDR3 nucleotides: TGTGCCAGCAGCCAAGAGTTCTACGAGCAGTACTTC.

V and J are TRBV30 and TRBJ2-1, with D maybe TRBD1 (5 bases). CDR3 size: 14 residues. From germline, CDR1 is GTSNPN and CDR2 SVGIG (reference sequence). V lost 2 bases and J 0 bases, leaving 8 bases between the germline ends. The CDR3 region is CAWSTGSSYNEQFF. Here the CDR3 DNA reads TGTGCCTGGAGTACAGGATCCTCCTACAATGAGCAGTTCTTC.

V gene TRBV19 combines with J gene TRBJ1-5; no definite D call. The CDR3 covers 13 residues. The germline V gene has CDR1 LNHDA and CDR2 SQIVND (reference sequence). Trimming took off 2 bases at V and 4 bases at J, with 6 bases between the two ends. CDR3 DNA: TGTGCCAGTAGTATAAACCATAATCAGCCCCAGCATTTT. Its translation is CASSINHNQPQHF.

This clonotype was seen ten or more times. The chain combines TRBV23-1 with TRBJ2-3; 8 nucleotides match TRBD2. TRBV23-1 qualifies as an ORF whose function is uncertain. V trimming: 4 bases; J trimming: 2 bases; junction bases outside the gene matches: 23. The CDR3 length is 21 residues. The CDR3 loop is CASSRGNGGREDQSSTDTQYF. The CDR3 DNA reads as TGCGCCAGCAGTCGGGGCAATGGTGGGCGGGAGGACCAGTCGTCCACAGATACGCAGTATTTT.

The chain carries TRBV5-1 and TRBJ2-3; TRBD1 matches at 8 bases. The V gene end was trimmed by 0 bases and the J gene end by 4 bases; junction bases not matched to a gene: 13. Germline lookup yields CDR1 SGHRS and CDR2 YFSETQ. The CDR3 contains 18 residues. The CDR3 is CASSLAINLQGGSDTQYF. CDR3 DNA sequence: TGCGCCAGCAGCTTGGCCATCAATCTACAGGGGGGTTCAGATACGCAGTATTTT.

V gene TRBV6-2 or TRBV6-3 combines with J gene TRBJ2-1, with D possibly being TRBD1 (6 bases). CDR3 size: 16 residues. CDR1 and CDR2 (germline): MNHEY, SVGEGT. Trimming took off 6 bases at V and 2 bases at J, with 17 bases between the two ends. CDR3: CASSQGTEGPYNEQFF. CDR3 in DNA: TGTGCCAGCAGCCAGGGGACGGAAGGGCCCTACAATGAGCAGTTCTTC.

CDR3: CASSSRAPDIQYF. The DNA of the CDR3 is TGTGCCAGCAGTTCCCGGGCCCCAGACATTCAGTACTTC. This chain joins TRBV12-3 or TRBV12-4 and TRBJ2-4, with unresolved D. Trimming cost V 4 bases and J 8 bases, with 12 bases left between them. The CDR3 is 13 residues long.

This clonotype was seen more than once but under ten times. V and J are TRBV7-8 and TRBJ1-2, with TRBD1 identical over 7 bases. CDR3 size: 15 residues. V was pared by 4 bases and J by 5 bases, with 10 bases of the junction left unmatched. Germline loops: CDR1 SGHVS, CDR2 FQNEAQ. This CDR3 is CASSSPGTEHYGYTF. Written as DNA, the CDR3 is TGTGCCAGCAGCTCCCCCGGGACAGAGCATTATGGCTACACCTTC.

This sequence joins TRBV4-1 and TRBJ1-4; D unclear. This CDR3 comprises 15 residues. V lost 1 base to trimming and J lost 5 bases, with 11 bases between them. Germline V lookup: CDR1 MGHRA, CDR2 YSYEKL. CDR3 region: CASSQVASRNEKLFF. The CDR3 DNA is TGCGCCAGCAGCCAAGTAGCGAGTCGGAATGAAAAACTGTTTTTT.

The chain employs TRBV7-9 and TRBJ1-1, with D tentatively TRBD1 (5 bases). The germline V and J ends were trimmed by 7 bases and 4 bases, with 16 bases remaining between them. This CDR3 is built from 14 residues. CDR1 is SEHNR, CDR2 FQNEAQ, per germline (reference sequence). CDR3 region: CASTEVGGATEAFF. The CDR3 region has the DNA TGTGCCAGCACCGAAGTCGGGGGAGCCACTGAAGCTTTCTTT.

For the CDR3, the DNA is TGTGCCACCTCCGGGACAGGGGCATACGAGCAGTACTTC. This encodes CATSGTGAYEQYF. V gene TRBV15 combines with J gene TRBJ2-7; 10 nucleotides line up with TRBD1. The CDR3 is 13 residues long. V gave up 8 bases and J gave up 4 bases; unmatched junction bases: 5. Germline CDR1 LNHNV, CDR2 YYDKDF (reference sequence).

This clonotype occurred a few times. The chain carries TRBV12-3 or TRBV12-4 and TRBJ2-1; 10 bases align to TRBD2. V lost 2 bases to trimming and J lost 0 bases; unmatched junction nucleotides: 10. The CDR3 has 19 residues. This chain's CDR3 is CASSLFGSGGAYSYNEQFF. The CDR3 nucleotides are TGTGCCAGCAGTTTATTTGGGAGCGGGGGGGCTTACTCCTACAATGAGCAGTTCTTC.

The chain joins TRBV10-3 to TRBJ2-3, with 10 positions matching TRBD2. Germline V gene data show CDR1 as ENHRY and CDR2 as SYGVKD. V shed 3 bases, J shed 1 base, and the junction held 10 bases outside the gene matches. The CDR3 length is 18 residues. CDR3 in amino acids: CAISDFLAGDLGTDTQYF. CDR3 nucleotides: TGTGCCATCAGTGATTTTCTAGCGGGGGACCTTGGCACAGATACGCAGTATTTT.

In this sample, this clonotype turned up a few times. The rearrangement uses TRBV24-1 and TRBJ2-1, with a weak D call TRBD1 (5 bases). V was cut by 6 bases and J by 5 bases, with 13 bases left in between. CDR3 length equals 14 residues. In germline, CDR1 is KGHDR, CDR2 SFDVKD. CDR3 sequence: CATSSWQGDNEQFF. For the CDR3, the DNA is TGTGCCACCAGTTCTTGGCAGGGCGACAATGAGCAGTTCTTC.

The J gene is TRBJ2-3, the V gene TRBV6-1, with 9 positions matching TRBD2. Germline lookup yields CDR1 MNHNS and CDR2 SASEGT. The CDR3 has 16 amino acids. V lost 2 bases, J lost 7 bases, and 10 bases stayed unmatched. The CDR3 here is CASSEKDGGGAHTQYF. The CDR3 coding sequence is TGTGCCAGCAGTGAAAAGGATGGCGGGGGGGCACATACGCAGTATTTT.

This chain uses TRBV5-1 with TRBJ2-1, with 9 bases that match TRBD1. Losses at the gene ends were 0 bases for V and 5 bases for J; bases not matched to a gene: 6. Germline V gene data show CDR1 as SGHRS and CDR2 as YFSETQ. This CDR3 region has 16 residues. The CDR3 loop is CASSLAGTGLDNEQFF. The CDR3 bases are TGCGCCAGCAGCTTGGCCGGGACAGGGCTCGACAATGAGCAGTTCTTC.

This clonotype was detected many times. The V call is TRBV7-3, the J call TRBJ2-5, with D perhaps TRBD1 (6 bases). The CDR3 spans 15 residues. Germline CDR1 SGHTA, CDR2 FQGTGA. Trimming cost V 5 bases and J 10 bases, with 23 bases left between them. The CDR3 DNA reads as TGTGCCAGCAGCCCAGGGGCAGACCCATTTAGCAACCAGTACTTC. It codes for CASSPGADPFSNQYF.

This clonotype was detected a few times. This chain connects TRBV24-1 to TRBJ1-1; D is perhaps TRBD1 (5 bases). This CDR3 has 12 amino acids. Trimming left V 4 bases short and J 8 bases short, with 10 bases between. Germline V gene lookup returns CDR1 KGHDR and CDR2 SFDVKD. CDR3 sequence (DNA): TGTGCCACCAGTGACGGACATACCGAAGCTTTCTTT. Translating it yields CATSDGHTEAFF.

CDR3: CASSPFRDSNTEAFF. As DNA, the CDR3 is TGTGCCAGCAGCCCGTTTAGGGACAGTAACACTGAAGCTTTCTTT. This chain joins TRBV11-2 and TRBJ1-1; the match to TRBD1 covers 7 bases. With 5 bases clipped from V and 2 bases from J, the junction kept 8 bases outside the gene matches. CDR1 and CDR2 from the germline V gene are SGHAT and FQNNGV. This CDR3 contains 15 residues.

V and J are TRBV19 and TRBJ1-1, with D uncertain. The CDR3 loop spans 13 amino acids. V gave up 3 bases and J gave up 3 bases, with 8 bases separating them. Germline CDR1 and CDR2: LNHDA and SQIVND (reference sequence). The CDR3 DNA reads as TGTGCCAGTAGTATTTGGGGATACACTGAAGCTTTCTTT. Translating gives CASSIWGYTEAFF.

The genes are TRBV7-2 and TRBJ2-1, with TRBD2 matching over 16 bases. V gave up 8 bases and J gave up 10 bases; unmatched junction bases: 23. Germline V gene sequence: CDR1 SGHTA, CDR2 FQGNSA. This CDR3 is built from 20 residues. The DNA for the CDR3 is TGTGCCAGCTGCGCTCCGAAGGGACTAGCGGGAGGGCCGAGGCGGGGGGAGCAGTTCTTC. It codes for CASCAPKGLAGGPRRGEQFF.

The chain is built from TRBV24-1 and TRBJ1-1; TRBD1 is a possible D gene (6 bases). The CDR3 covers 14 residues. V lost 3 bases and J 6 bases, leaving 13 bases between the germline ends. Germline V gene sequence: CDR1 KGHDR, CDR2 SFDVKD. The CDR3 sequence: CATSDTGSGPEAFF. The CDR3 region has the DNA TGTGCCACCAGTGATACAGGGAGTGGTCCTGAAGCTTTCTTT.

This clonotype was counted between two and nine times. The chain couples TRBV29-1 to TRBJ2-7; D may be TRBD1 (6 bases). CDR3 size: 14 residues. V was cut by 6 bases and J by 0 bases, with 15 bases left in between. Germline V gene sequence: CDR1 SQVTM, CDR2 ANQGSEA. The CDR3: CSVADTGLSYEQYF. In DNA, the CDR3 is TGCAGCGTAGCCGATACAGGGCTCTCCTACGAGCAGTACTTC.

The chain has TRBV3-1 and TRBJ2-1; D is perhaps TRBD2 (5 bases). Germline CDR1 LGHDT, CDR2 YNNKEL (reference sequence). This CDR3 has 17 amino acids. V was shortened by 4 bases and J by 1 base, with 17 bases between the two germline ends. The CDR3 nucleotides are TGTGCCAGCAGCCCGACCCCCTCGCGACTATCCTACAATGAGCAGTTCTTC. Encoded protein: CASSPTPSRLSYNEQFF.